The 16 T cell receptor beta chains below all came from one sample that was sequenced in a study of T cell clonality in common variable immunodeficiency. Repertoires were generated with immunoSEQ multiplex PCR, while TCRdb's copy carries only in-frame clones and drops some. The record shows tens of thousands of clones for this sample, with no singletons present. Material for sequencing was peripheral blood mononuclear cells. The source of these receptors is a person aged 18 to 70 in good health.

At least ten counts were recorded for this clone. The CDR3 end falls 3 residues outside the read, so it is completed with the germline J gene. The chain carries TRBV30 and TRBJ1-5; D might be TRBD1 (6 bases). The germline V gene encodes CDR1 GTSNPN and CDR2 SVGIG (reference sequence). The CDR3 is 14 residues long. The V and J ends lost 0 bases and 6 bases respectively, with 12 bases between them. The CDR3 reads CAWSVLQGSQPQHF. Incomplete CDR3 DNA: TGTGCCTGGAGTGTCTTACAGGGCAGTCAGCCC.

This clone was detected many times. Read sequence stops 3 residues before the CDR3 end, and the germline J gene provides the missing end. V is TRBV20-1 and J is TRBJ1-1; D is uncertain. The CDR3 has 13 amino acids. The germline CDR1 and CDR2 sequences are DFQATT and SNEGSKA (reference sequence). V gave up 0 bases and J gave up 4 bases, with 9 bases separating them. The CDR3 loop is CSARDRAGTEAFF. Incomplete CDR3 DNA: TGCAGTGCTAGAGATCGCGCCGGCACTGAA.

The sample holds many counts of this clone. The CDR3 reads CASRVSGAAGETQYF. The part of the CDR3 DNA that was read is TGTGCCAGCAGAGTTAGCGGGGCCGCCGGAGAGACC. This sequence joins TRBV5-4 and TRBJ2-5; 8 bases align to TRBD2. The sequence runs out 3 residues before the end of the CDR3; the remainder is reconstructed from the germline J gene. CDR1 is SGHNT, CDR2 YYREEE, per germline (reference sequence). This CDR3 spans 15 amino acids. After removal of 5 bases from V and 4 bases from J, the junction contained 10 bases not matched to a gene.

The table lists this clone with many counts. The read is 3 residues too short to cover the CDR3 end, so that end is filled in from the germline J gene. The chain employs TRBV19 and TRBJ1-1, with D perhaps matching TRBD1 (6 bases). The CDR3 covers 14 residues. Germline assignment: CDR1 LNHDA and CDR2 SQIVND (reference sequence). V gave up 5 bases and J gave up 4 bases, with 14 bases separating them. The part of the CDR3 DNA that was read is TGTGCCAGTAGTCCCACAGGGAGAGGCACTGAA. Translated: CASSPTGRGTE. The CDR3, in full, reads CASSPTGRGTEAFF. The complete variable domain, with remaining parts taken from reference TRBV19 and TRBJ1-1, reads DGGITQSPKYLFRKEGQNVTLSCEQNLNHDAMYWYRQDPGQGLRLIYYSQIVNDFQKGDIAEGYSVSREKKESFPLTVTSAQKNPTAFYLCASSPTGRGTEAFFGQGTRLTVV.

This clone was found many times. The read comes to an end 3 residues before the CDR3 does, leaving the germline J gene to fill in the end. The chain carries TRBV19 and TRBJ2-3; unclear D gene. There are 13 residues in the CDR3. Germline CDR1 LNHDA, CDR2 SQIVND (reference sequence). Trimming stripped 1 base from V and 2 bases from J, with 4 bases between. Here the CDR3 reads CASSIAVTDTQYF. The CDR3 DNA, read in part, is TGTGCCAGTAGTATAGCGGTCACAGATACG.

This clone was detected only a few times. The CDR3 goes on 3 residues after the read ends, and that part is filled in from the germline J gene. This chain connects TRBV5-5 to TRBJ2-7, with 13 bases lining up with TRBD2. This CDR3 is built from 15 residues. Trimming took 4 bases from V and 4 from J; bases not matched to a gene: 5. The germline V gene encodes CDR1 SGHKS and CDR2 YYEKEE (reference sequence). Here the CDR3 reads CASSLGTSGTYEQYF. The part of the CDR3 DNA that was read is TGTGCCAGCAGCCTAGGGACTAGCGGGACTTACGAG.

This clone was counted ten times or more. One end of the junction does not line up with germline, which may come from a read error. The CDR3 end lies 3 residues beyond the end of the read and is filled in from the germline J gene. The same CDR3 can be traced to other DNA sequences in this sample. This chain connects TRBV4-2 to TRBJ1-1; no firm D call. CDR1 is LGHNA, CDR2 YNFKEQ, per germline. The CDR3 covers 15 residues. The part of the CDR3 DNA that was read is TGCGCCAGCAGCCAAGATAGAGGGCTGAACACTGAA. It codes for CASSQDRGLNTE. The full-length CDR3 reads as CASSQDRGLNTEAFF.

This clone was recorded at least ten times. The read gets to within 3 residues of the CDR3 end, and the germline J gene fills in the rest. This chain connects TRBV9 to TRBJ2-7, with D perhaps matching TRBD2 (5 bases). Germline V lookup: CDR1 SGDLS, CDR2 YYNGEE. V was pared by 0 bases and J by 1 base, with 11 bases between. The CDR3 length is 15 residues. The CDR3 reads CASSVEGSASYEQYF. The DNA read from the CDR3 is TGTGCCAGCAGCGTAGAGGGTAGCGCGTCCTACGAG.

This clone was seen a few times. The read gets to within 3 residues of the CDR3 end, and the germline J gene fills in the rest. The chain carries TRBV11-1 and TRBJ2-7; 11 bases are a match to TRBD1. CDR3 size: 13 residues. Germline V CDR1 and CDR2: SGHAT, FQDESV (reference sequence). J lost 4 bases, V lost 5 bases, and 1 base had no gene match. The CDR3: CASSRDRGYEQYF. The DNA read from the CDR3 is TGTGCCAGCAGCCGGGACAGGGGGTACGAG. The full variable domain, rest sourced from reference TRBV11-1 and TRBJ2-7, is EAEVAQSPRYKITEKSQAVAFWCDPISGHATLYWYRQILGQGPELLVQFQDESVVDDSQLPKDRFSAERLKGVDSTLKIQPAELGDSAMYLCASSRDRGYEQYFGPGTRLTVT.

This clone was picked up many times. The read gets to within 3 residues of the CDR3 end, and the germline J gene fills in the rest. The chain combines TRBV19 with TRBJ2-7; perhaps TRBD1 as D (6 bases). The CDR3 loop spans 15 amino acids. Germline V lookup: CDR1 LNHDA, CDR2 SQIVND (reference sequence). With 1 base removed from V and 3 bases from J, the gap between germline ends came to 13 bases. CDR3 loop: CASSIVGTSDYEQYF. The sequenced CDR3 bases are TGTGCCAGTAGTATAGTGGGGACATCCGACTACGAG. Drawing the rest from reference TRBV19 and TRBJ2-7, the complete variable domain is DGGITQSPKYLFRKEGQNVTLSCEQNLNHDAMYWYRQDPGQGLRLIYYSQIVNDFQKGDIAEGYSVSREKKESFPLTVTSAQKNPTAFYLCASSIVGTSDYEQYFGPGTRLTVT.

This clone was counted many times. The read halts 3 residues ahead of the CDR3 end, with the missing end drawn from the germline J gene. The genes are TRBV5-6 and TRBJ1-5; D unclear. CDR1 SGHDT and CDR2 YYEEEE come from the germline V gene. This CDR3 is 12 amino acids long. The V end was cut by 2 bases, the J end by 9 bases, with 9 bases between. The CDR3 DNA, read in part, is TGTGCCAGCAGCTTCAGGTTTGGGCCC. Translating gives CASSFRFGP. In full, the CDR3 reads CASSFRFGPQHF.

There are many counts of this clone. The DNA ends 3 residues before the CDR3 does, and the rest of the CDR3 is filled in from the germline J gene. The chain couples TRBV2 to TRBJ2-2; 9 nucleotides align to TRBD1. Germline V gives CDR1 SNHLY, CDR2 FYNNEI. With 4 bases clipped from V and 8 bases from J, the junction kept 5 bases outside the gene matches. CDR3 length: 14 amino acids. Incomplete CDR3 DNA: TGTGCCAGCAGTGGGGACAGGGTTGAGGGGGAG. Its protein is CASSGDRVEGE. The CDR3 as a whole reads CASSGDRVEGELFF.

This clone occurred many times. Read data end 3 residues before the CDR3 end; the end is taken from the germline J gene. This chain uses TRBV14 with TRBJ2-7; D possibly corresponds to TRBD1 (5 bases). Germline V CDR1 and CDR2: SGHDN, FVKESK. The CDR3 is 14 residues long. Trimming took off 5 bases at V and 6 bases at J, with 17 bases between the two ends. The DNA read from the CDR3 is TGTGCCAGCAGCATCACCGTAGCCCAGGGCGAG. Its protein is CASSITVAQGE. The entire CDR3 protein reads CASSITVAQGEQYF.

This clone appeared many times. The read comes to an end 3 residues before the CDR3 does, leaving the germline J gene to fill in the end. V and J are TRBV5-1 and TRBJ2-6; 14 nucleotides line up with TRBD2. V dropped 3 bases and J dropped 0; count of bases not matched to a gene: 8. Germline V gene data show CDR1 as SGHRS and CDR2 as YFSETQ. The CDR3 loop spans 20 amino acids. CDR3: CASSSGTSGSPSSGANVLTF. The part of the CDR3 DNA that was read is TGCGCCAGCAGCTCGGGGACTAGCGGGAGCCCTAGCTCTGGGGCCAACGTC.

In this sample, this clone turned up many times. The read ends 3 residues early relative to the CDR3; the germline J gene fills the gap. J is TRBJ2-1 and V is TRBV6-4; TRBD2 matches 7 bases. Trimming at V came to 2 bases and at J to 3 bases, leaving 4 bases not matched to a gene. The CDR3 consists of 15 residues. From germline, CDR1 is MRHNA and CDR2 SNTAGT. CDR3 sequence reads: CASSDGAGDYNEQFF. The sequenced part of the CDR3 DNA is TGTGCCAGCAGTGACGGGGCGGGGGACTACAATGAG.

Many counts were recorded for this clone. The DNA read from the CDR3 is TGTGCCAGCAGCTCCAGGTCAAACTCCGGAAACACC. Translating gives CASSSRSNSGNT. The full CDR3 protein reads CASSSRSNSGNTIYF. V gene TRBV7-9 combines with J gene TRBJ1-3; D is undetermined. The read is 3 residues too short to cover the CDR3 end, so that end is filled in from the germline J gene. Trimming took off 4 bases at V and 4 bases at J, with 14 bases between the two ends. This CDR3 is 15 amino acids long. Germline loops: CDR1 SEHNR, CDR2 FQNEAQ (reference sequence).